The rows below give T cell receptor beta chains drawn from one sample of a study of blood T cells in healthy people across ages. TCRdb independently ran MiXCR on the 5' RACE reads; one entry per CDR3 protein. The top ten hold around 9.2% of the sample, which has roughly 800,000 distinct CDR3 sequences, roughly 25% seen once. These same records also appear under a second study, on T cells of mothers and their children.

What was sequenced was blood. The source of these receptors is a boy aged 5-17 years in good health. CDR3s include the opening cysteine and the closing phenylalanine or tryptophan. A D gene is named only where the DNA matches it firmly. Clone size appears in some rows only: once, few, many, or a class for an expanded clone.

d_call | clone_size | j_call | v_call | cdr3_aa | cdr3_nt
TRBD2 | NA | TRBJ2-3 | TRBV12-3/TRBV12-4 | CATSNSGTTDTQYF | TGTGCCACCTCAAATAGCGGGACCACAGATACGCAGTATTTT
TRBD1 | few | TRBJ2-3 | TRBV29-1 | CSVLHRGLEDTQYF | TGCAGCGTTCTACACAGGGGGCTGGAGGATACGCAGTATTTT
TRBD1 | few | TRBJ2-5 | TRBV5-1 | CASSSAPGGTETQYF | TGCGCCAGCAGCTCCGCGCCAGGGGGCACAGAGACCCAGTACTTC
NA | NA | TRBJ1-4 | TRBV4-3 | CASSQELRVQEKLFF | TGCGCCAGCAGCCAAGAACTCAGGGTACAGGAAAAACTGTTTTTT
NA | NA | TRBJ2-2 | TRBV10-2 | CATGELAVTGELFF | TGCGCCACCGGGGAATTAGCGGTCACCGGGGAGCTGTTTTTT
TRBD2 | few | TRBJ2-5 | TRBV9 | CASSSGLALQETQYF | TGTGCCAGCAGCTCGGGACTAGCACTCCAAGAGACCCAGTACTTC
TRBD1 | NA | TRBJ2-7 | TRBV10-3 | CAVGSTGEEQYF | TGTGCCGTAGGTTCGACAGGGGAAGAGCAGTACTTC
NA | NA | TRBJ2-4 | TRBV13 | CASSQGGGNIQYF | TGTGCCAGCAGCCAGGGTGGCGGAAACATTCAGTACTTC
NA | NA | TRBJ1-2 | TRBV6-1 | CASSEYTPVPF | TGTGCCAGCAGTGAATACACGCCGGTCCCCTTC
NA | few | TRBJ2-1 | TRBV20-1 | CSARQQGLPYNEQFF | TGCAGTGCTAGACAACAGGGACTTCCCTACAATGAGCAGTTCTTC
NA | few | TRBJ2-2 | TRBV20-1 | CSARDEELTPVTGELFF | TGCAGTGCTAGAGATGAGGAACTGACCCCGGTCACCGGGGAGCTGTTTTTT
TRBD2 | NA | TRBJ2-1 | TRBV6-5 | CASSLHRGLLLTEQFF | TGTGCCAGCAGCTTACATAGGGGACTACTCCTAACCGAGCAGTTCTTC
NA | NA | TRBJ2-5 | TRBV9 | CASSAVAAYQETQYF | TGTGCCAGCAGCGCCGTAGCGGCGTACCAAGAGACCCAGTACTTC
NA | few | TRBJ1-4 | TRBV2 | CASRIDRTNEKLFF | TGTGCCAGCAGGATTGACAGAACCAATGAAAAACTGTTTTTT
NA | NA | TRBJ2-7 | TRBV28 | CASYSPRHSYEQYF | TGTGCCAGCTACTCCCCTAGGCATTCCTACGAGCAGTACTTC
NA | few | TRBJ2-7 | TRBV10-3 | CAIRDFEGSEQYF | TGTGCCATCAGGGACTTTGAGGGTAGCGAGCAGTACTTC
TRBD2 | NA | TRBJ2-5 | TRBV15 | CATSRGSSGIQETQYF | TGTGCCACCAGCAGAGGCTCTAGCGGTATTCAAGAGACCCAGTACTTC
TRBD2 | many | TRBJ2-5 | TRBV20-1 | CSAPASSGGETQYF | TGCAGTGCCCCAGCGTCTAGCGGGGGAGAGACCCAGTACTTC
TRBD1 | NA | TRBJ1-2 | TRBV5-6 | CASSFTGGGYTF | TGTGCCAGCAGCTTCACAGGGGGAGGCTACACCTTC
NA | few | TRBJ2-3 | TRBV29-1 | CSVHGSTDTQYF | TGCAGCGTTCATGGGAGCACAGATACGCAGTATTTT
TRBD1 | NA | TRBJ2-1 | TRBV5-6 | CASSLPGTGASSEQFF | TGTGCCAGCAGCTTGCCCGGGACAGGAGCCTCGAGTGAGCAGTTCTTC
NA | NA | TRBJ2-5 | TRBV9 | CASSVGQGTQYF | TGTGCCAGCAGCGTAGGTCAAGGGACCCAGTACTTC
TRBD2 | NA | TRBJ2-1 | TRBV5-1 | CASSLAQASGVSYNEQFF | TGCGCCAGCAGCTTGGCCCAAGCTAGCGGAGTCTCCTACAATGAGCAGTTCTTC
NA | NA | TRBJ2-2 | TRBV11-2 | CASTQARGINTGELFF | TGTGCCAGCACCCAGGCCCGGGGGATCAACACCGGGGAGCTGTTTTTT
TRBD1 | NA | TRBJ1-2 | TRBV29-1 | CSVGGQDATNYGYTF | TGCAGCGTTGGCGGACAGGATGCTACTAACTATGGCTACACCTTC
NA | NA | TRBJ1-4 | TRBV7-9 | CASSLGAEKLFF | TGCGCCAGCAGCTTAGGCGCTGAAAAACTGTTTTTT
NA | NA | TRBJ2-3 | TRBV29-1 | CSSVADTQYF | TGCAGCAGTGTGGCAGATACGCAGTATTTT
TRBD1 | NA | TRBJ2-7 | TRBV7-2 | CASRWAGGPYEQYF | TGTGCCAGCAGATGGGCAGGGGGTCCCTACGAGCAGTACTTC
TRBD1 | NA | TRBJ2-7 | TRBV20-1 | CSARDGTGGRYEQYF | TGCAGTGCTAGAGATGGGACAGGGGGCCGGTACGAGCAGTACTTC
NA | few | TRBJ2-6 | TRBV13 | CASSSGRMSSGANVLTF | TGTGCCAGCAGCTCAGGCCGAATGAGCTCTGGGGCCAACGTCCTGACTTTC
NA | once | TRBJ2-5 | TRBV20-1 | CSAIGGPGEETQYF | TGCAGTGCTATCGGCGGGCCCGGAGAGGAGACCCAGTACTTC
NA | NA | TRBJ2-1 | TRBV12-3/TRBV12-4 | CASSPQGSYNEQFF | TGTGCCAGCAGTCCCCAGGGGTCCTACAATGAGCAGTTCTTC
NA | once | TRBJ1-5 | TRBV12-5 | CASGLEGGQPQHF | TGTGCTAGTGGTCTCGAGGGAGGTCAGCCCCAGCATTTT
NA | few | TRBJ2-2 | TRBV5-1 | CAGGPGPTGELFF | TGCGCCGGCGGCCCGGGTCCCACCGGGGAGCTGTTTTTT
TRBD1 | NA | TRBJ2-1 | TRBV7-2 | CASSLFRSPGQGKGEQFF | TGTGCCAGCAGCCTCTTTCGGTCTCCGGGACAGGGAAAGGGTGAGCAGTTCTTC
NA | NA | TRBJ2-7 | TRBV29-1 | CSVFQESYEQYF | TGCAGCGTTTTCCAGGAGTCCTACGAGCAGTACTTC
NA | few | TRBJ1-5 | TRBV7-6 | CASSLTDQPQHF | TGTGCCAGCAGCTTAACCGATCAGCCCCAGCATTTT
TRBD1 | NA | TRBJ1-4 | TRBV5-5 | CASSLSPGQPNGKLFF | TGTGCCAGCAGCTTGTCCCCGGGACAGCCAAATGGAAAACTGTTTTTT
TRBD2 | few | TRBJ2-1 | TRBV6-5 | CASSRLAGGIDEQFF | TGTGCCAGCAGTAGACTAGCGGGAGGGATCGATGAGCAGTTCTTC
NA | NA | TRBJ2-1 | TRBV29-1 | CSVSPVGGDEQFF | TGCAGCGTCTCCCCCGTGGGGGGCGATGAGCAGTTCTTC
NA | NA | TRBJ2-7 | TRBV7-2 | CASSLGPPGEQYF | TGTGCCAGCAGCTTAGGGCCCCCCGGGGAGCAGTACTTC
TRBD2 | NA | TRBJ2-1 | TRBV12-3/TRBV12-4 | CASSSGRAGEQFF | TGTGCCAGCAGTAGCGGGAGGGCCGGTGAGCAGTTCTTC
NA | many | TRBJ2-1 | TRBV12-3/TRBV12-4 | CASSLSDNEQFF | TGTGCCAGCAGTTTATCCGACAATGAGCAGTTCTTC